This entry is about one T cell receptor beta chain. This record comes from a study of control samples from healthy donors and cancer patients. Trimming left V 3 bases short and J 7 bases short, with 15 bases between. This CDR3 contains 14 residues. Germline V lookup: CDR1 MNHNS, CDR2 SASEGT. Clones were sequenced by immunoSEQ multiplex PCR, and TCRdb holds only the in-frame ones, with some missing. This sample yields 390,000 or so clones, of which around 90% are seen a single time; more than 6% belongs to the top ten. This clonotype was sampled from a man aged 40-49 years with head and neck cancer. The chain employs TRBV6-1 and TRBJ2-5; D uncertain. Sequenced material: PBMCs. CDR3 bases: TGTGCCAGCAGTGAGGACGTACGCTCACGGACCCAGTACTTC. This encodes CASSEDVRSRTQYF.